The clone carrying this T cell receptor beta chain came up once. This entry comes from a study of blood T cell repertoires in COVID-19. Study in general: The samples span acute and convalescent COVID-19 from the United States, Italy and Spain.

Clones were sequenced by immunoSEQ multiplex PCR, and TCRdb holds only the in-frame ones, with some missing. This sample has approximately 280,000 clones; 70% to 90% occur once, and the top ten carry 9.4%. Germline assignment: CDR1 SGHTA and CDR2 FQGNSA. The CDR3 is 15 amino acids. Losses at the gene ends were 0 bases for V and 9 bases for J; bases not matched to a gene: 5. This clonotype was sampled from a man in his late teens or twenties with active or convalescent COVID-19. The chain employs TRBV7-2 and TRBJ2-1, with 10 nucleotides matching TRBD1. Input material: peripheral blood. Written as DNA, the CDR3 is TGTGCCAGCAGCTTAGCGGACAGGGGGAGTGGTGAGCAGTTCTTC. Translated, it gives CASSLADRGSGEQFF.